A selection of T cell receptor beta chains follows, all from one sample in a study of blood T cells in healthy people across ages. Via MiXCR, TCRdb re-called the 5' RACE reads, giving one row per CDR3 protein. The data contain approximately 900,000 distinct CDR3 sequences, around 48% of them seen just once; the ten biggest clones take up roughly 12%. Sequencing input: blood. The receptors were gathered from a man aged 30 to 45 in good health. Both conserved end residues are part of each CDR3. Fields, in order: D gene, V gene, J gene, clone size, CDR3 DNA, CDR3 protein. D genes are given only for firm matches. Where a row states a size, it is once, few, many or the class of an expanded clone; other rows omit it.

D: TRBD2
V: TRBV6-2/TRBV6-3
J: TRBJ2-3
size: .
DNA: TGTGCCAGCAGAAGACTAGCGGGGGCCCCCACAGATACGCAGTATTTT
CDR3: CASRRLAGAPTDTQYF

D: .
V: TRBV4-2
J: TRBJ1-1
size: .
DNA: TGTGCCAGCAGCCACGCGGAGGTCCCTGAAGCTTTCTTT
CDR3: CASSHAEVPEAFF

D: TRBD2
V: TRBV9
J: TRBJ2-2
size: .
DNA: TGTGCCAGCAGCCCCGGGGGGTTTAACACCGGGGAGCTGTTTTTT
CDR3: CASSPGGFNTGELFF

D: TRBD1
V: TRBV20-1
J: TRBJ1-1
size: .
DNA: TGCAGTGCTAGAACCTCCGGGACAGGGGGTGTAAACACTGAAGCTTTCTTT
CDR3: CSARTSGTGGVNTEAFF

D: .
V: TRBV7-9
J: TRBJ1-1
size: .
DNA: TGTGCCAGCAGCTTAAGTAGGTTGAACACTGAAGCTTTCTTT
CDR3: CASSLSRLNTEAFF

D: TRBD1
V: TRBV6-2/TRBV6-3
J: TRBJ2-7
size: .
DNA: TGTGCCAGCAGTCACCAGGGACAGACAATCTCCGACGAGCAGTACTTC
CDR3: CASSHQGQTISDEQYF

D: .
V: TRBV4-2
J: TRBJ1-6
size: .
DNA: TGTGCCAGCAGCCAAGTCGCCGATTCACCCCTCCACTTT
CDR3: CASSQVADSPLHF

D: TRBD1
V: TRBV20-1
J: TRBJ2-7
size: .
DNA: TGCAGTGCTGGAGTTCGGGACAGGTCTTCCTACGAGCAGTACTTC
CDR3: CSAGVRDRSSYEQYF

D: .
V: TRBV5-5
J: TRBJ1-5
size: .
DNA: TGTGCCAGCAGCTTGGAATTTGGGTATAGCAATCAGCCCCAGCATTTT
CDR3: CASSLEFGYSNQPQHF

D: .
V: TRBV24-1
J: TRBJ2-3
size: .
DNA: TGTGCCACCAGTGATCCGACAGGCCAAGGAGATACGCAGTATTTT
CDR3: CATSDPTGQGDTQYF

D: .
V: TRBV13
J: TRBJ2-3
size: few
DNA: TGTGCCAGCAGCTTAGAGGACAATACGCAGTATTTT
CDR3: CASSLEDNTQYF

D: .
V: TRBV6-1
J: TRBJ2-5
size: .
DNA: TGTGCCAGCAGTGAAGCTGGGGTCTTGGAGGAAGAGACCCAGTACTTC
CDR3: CASSEAGVLEEETQYF

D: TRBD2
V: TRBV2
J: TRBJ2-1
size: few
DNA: TGTGCCAGCATTCCAGCGGGGGGGCAGGAGCAGTTCTTC
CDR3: CASIPAGGQEQFF

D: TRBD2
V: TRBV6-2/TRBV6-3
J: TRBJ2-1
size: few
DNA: TGTGCCAGCAGTTACGGCGGGGGGGGAAACAATGAGCAGTTCTTC
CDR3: CASSYGGGGNNEQFF

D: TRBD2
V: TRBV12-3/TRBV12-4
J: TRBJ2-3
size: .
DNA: TGTGCCAGCAGTTTTCCTCGGGGGGGCACAACAGATACGCAGTATTTT
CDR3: CASSFPRGGTTDTQYF

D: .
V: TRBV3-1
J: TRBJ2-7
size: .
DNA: TGTGCCAGCAGTCACGGTGGATTCTCCTACGAGCAGTACTTC
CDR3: CASSHGGFSYEQYF

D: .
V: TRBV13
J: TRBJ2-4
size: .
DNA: TGTGCCAGCAGCTCCGCGGCCAAAAACATTCAGTACTTC
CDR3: CASSSAAKNIQYF

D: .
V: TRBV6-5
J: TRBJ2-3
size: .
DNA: TGTGCCAGCAGTTATACGGCCCAGGATAGCACAGATACGCAGTATTTT
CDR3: CASSYTAQDSTDTQYF

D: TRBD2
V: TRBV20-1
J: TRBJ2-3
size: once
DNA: TGCAGTGCGACCGATCGGTTAGCGGGCGGCACAGATACGCAGTATTTT
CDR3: CSATDRLAGGTDTQYF

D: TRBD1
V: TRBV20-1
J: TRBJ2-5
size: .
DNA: TGCAGTGCTAGAGAGTTAAGGACAGGTCGCCAAGAGACCCAGTACTTC
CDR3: CSARELRTGRQETQYF

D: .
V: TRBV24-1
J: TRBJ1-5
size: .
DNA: TGTGCCACCAGTGATTCGACCGGCTCTAATCAGCCCCAGCATTTT
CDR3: CATSDSTGSNQPQHF

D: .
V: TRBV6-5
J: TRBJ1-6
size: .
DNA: TGTGCCAGCAGAGACGCGGGACTTAATTCACCCCTCCACTTT
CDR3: CASRDAGLNSPLHF

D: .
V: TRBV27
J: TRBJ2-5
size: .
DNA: TGTGCCAGCAGTTTCCCCGGTGGACAGCAAGAGACCCAGTACTTC
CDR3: CASSFPGGQQETQYF

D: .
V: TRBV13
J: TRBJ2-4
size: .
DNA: TGTGCCAGCAGCCAACAGTCCCGGGACTTCGTCCCGGCCAAAAACATTCAGTACTTC
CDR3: CASSQQSRDFVPAKNIQYF

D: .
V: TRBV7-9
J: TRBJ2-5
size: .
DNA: TGTGCCAGCAGCTACGACAGGCTTCAGGAGACCCAGTACTTC
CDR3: CASSYDRLQETQYF

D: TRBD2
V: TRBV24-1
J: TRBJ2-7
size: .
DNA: TGTGCCACCAGCCATCAAGCGGGGGGGCACGAGCAGTACTTC
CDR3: CATSHQAGGHEQYF

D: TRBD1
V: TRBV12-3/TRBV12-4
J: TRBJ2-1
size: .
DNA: TGTGCCAGCAGTACAGGGGGCAAGAACTCCTACAATGAGCAGTTCTTC
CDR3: CASSTGGKNSYNEQFF

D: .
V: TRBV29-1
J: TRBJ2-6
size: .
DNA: TGCAGCGTTGAAGATCTGATAAGCTTTGGGGCCAACGTCCTGACTTTC
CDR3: CSVEDLISFGANVLTF

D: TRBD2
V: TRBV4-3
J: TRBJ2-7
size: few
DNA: TGCGCCAGCAGCCAAGACCGGGGTAGCGGGGCCTACGAGCAGTACTTC
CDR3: CASSQDRGSGAYEQYF

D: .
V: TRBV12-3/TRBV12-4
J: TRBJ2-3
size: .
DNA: TGTGCCAGCAGTCCGGACTCGGGCCATATGGATACGCAGTATTTT
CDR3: CASSPDSGHMDTQYF

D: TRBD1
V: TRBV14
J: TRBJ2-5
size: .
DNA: TGTGCCAGCAGCCCCTGGACAGGGAATCAAGAGACCCAGTACTTC
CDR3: CASSPWTGNQETQYF